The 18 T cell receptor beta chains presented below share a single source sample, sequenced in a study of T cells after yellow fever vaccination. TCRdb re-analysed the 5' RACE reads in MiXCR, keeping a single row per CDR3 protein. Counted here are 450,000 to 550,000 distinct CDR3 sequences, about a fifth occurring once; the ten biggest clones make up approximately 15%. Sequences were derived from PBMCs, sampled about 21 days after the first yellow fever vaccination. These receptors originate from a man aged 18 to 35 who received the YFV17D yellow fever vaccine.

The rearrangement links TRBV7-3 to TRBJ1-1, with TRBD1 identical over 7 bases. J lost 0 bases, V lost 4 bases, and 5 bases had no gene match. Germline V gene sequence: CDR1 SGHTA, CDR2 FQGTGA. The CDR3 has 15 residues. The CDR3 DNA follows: TGTGCCAGCAGCTGGGACAGCCACATGAACACTGAAGCTTTCTTT. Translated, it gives CASSWDSHMNTEAFF. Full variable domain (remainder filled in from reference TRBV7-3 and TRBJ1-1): GAGVSQTPSNKVTEKGKYVELRCDPISGHTALYWYRQSLGQGPEFLIYFQGTGAADDSGLPNDRFFAVRPEGSVSTLKIQRTERGDSAVYLCASSWDSHMNTEAFFGQGTRLTVV.

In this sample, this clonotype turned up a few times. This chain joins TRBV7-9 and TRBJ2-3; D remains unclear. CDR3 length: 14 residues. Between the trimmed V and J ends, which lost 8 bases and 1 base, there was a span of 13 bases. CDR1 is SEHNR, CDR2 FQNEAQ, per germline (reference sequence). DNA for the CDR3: TGTGCCAGCGGCACGGGCATGCGCACAGATACGCAGTATTTT. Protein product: CASGTGMRTDTQYF. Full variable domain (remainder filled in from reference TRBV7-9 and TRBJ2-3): DTGVSQNPRHKITKRGQNVTFRCDPISEHNRLYWYRQTLGQGPEFLTYFQNEAQLEKSRLLSDRFSAERPKGSFSTLEIQRTEQGDSAMYLCASGTGMRTDTQYFGPGTRLTVL.

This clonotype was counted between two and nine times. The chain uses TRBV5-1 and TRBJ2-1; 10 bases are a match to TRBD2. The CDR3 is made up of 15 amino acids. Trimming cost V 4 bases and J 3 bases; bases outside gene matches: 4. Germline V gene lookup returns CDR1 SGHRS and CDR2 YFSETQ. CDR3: CASSQGLAVYNEQFF. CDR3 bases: TGCGCCAGCAGCCAAGGACTAGCGGTCTACAATGAGCAGTTCTTC.

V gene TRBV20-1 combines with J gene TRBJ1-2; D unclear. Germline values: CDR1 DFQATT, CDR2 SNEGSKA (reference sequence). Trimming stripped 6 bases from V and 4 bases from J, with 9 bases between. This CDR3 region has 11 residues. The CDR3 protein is CSAPLGYGYTF. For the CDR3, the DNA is TGCAGTGCCCCACTGGGCTATGGCTACACCTTC.

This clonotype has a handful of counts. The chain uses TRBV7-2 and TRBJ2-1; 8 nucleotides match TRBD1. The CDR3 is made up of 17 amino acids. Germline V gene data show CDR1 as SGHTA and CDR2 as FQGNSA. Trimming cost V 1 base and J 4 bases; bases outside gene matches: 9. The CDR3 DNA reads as TGTGCCAGCAGCTTAGTACCATCGGGACAGGCGTACAATGAGCAGTTCTTC. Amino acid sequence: CASSLVPSGQAYNEQFF. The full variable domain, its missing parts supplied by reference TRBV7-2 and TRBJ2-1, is GAGVSQSPSNKVTEKGKDVELRCDPISGHTALYWYRQSLGQGLEFLIYFQGNSAPDKSGLPSDRFSAERTGGSVSTLTIQRTQQEDSAVYLCASSLVPSGQAYNEQFFGPGTRLTVL.

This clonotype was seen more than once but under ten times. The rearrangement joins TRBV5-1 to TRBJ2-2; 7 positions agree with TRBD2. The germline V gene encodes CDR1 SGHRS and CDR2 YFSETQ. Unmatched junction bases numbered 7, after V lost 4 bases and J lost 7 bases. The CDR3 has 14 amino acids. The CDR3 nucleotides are TGCGCCAGCAGCCCGACTAGCCCAGGCGGGGAGCTGTTTTTT. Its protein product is CASSPTSPGGELFF.

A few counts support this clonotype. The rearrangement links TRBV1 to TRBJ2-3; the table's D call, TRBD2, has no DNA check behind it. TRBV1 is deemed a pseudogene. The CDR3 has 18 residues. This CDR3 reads CTSSQGGDVGEIKDTQYF. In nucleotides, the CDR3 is TGCACCAGCAGCCAAGGGGGAGATGTTGGCGAAATAAAAGATACGCAGTATTTT.

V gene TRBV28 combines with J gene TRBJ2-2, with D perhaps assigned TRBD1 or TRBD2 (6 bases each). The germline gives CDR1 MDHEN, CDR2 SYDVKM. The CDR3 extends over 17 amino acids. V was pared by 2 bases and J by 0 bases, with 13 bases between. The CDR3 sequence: CASSLNGGRSNTGELFF. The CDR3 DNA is TGTGCCAGCAGTTTAAATGGGGGGCGTTCGAACACCGGGGAGCTGTTTTTT.

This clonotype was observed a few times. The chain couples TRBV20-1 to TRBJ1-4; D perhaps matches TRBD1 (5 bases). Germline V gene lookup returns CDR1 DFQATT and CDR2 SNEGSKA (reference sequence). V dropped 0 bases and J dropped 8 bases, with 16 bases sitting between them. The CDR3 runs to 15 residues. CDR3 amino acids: CSARDLRQGSEKLFF. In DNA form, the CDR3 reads TGCAGTGCTAGAGATCTCAGGCAGGGTAGCGAAAAACTGTTTTTT.

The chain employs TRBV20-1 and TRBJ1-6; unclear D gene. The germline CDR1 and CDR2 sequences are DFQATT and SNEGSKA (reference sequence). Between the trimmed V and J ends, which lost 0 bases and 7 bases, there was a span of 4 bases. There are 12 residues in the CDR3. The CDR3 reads CSARDQNSPLHF. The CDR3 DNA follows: TGCAGTGCTAGAGATCAAAATTCACCCCTCCACTTT.

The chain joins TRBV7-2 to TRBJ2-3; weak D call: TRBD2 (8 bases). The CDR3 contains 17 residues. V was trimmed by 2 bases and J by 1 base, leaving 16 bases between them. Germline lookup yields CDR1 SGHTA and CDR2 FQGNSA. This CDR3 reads CASSLNPGRGRTDTQYF. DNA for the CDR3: TGTGCCAGCAGCTTAAACCCCGGGAGGGGGCGCACAGATACGCAGTATTTT.

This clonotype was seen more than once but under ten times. The chain's CDR3 is CASSLGTFGANVLTF. The CDR3 DNA follows: TGTGCCAGCAGTTTAGGCACCTTTGGGGCCAACGTCCTGACTTTC. The chain uses TRBV6-2 or TRBV6-3 and TRBJ2-6; D gene ambiguous. CDR1 MNHEY and CDR2 SVGEGT come from the germline V gene. This CDR3 contains 15 residues. Trimming shortened V by 4 bases and J by 3 bases, and 10 bases separated the two germline ends.

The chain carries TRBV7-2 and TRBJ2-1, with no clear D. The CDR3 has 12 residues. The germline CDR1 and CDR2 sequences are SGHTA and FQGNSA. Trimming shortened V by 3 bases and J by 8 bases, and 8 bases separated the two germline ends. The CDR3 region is CASSLVDYEQFF. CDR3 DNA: TGTGCCAGCAGCTTGGTAGATTATGAGCAGTTCTTC.

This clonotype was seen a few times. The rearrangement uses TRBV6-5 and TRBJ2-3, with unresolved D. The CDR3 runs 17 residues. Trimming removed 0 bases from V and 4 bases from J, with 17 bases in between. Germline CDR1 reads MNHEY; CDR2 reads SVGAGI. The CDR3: CASSYSSPEWHADTQYF. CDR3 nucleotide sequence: TGTGCCAGCAGTTACTCGAGTCCGGAATGGCACGCAGATACGCAGTATTTT.

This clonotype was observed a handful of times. This CDR3 is CASLRWPNTEAFF. In DNA, the CDR3 is TGTGCCAGCCTGCGATGGCCAAACACTGAAGCTTTCTTT. J is TRBJ1-1 and V is TRBV6-2 or TRBV6-3; D gene unclear. V was shortened by 8 bases and J by 2 bases, with 12 bases between the two germline ends. Germline CDR1 and CDR2: MNHEY and SVGEGT. The CDR3 is 13 residues long.

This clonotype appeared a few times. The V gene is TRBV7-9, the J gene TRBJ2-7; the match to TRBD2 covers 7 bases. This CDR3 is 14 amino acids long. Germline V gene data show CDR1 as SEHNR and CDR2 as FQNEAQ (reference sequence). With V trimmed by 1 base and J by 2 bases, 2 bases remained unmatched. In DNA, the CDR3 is TGTGCCAGCAGCTTAGATGGACTAGCCTACGAGCAGTACTTC. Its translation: CASSLDGLAYEQYF.

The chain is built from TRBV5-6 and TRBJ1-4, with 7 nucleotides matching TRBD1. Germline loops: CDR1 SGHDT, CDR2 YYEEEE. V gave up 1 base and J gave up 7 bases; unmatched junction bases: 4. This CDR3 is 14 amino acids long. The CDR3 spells CASSLTGESEKLFF. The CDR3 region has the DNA TGTGCCAGCAGCTTGACAGGGGAAAGTGAAAAACTGTTTTTT.

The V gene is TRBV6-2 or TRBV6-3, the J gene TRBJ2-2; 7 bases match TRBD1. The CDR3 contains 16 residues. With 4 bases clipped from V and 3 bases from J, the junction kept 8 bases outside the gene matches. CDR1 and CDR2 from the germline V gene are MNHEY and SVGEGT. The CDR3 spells CASSSPGQWDTGELFF. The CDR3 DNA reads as TGTGCCAGCAGTTCGCCGGGACAGTGGGACACCGGGGAGCTGTTTTTT.